These T cell receptor beta chains were read from a single sample in a study of blood T cell repertoires in COVID-19. Here immunoSEQ multiplex PCR was the method, and the copy in TCRdb shows in-frame clones only, minus some. The repertoire has about 22,000 clones, over 70% of them found once; the top ten carry roughly a fifth. Sequencing was carried out using peripheral blood. All receptors come from a man older than 75 with active or convalescent COVID-19. CDR3s leave out the opening cysteine and the closing phenylalanine or tryptophan. Fields, in order: V gene, CDR3 protein.

TRBV28 ASSLSRGVRTDTQY
TRBV3-1/TRBV3-2 ASSGGQGNYGYT
TRBV27 ASSPEIADRGTQY
TRBV7-8 ASSSGQGYSGRLYEQY
TRBV11-2 ASSFPGQSGNTIY
TRBV2 ASRMRTGGQETQY
TRBV7-9 ASSLIGRLGGELF
TRBV5-1 ASSLQENTEAF
TRBV18 ASSGRDRGSDLQY
TRBV27 ASSLWGQEQY
TRBV18 ASSRGVYEQY
TRBV28 ATRTSGVGPWF
TRBV9 ASSVDQAGELF
TRBV19 ASSLLAGTYEQY
TRBV28 ASGPTGIYEQY
TRBV19 ASSTLGQGNPIGELF
TRBV7-6 ASSPTSGGATLRTDTQY
TRBV5-1 ASSLDVYEGAYEQF
TRBV5-8 ASTMGGVRREQF
TRBV3-1/TRBV3-2 ASSEALGGGDSTDTQY
TRBV29-1 SLALAGGSYNEQF
TRBV28 ASSSPHSTGQGYEQY
TRBV10-1 ASRKGGLAGGAQY
TRBV28 ASSFLDRGNTIY
TRBV5-1 ASSSGLNTEAF
TRBV6-5 ASAIQGFTYEQY
TRBV5-1 ASRDRGQIYNEQF
TRBV6-6 ASSIQGGTEAF
TRBV6-2/TRBV6-3 ASSWGGQYQPQH
TRBV10-3 AIGGSSGSAVNEQF
TRBV5-1 ASPAGQRGYT
TRBV6-6 ASSYLDRGNTGELF
TRBV19 ASSLEYRDRVANTGELF
TRBV10-1 ASSWEPRETQY
TRBV5-1 ASSLDGARRGANVLT
TRBV7-9 ASSRSLAGYYEQY
TRBV18 ASSPAVSRSDTQY
TRBV2 ASSAQQANTEAF
TRBV4-3 ASSQNGGADTQY
TRBV11-2 ASSLDSGRESPPQH
TRBV29-1 SVLRQGQETQY
TRBV6-5 ASSGTGGGSQPQH
TRBV7-2 ASSRGGRNEQF
TRBV7-2 ASIKRAGGAYNEQF
TRBV5-1 ASSPERGETQY
TRBV3-1/TRBV3-2 ASSYGQGEAF
TRBV4-2 ASSQGGTGVNQPQH
TRBV19 ASSKTQTGVSGNTIY
TRBV19 ASSIGGPNNEQY
TRBV5-4 ASSLARSGIAEQY
TRBV27 ASSPRRQLRYEQY
TRBV5-1 ASSMDSRNTEAF
TRBV6-5 ASSSGRGWTDTQY
TRBV29-1 SVGTDNEQY
TRBV5-1 ASSLSGTTYEQY
TRBV7-9 ASSLGQGSEAF
TRBV6-2/TRBV6-3 ASSYSRGRQPQH
TRBV11-2 ASSFGGTEAF